This T cell receptor (beta chain) was sequenced for a study of blood T cell repertoires in COVID-19. CDR3 size: 13 residues. V lost 2 bases to trimming and J lost 2 bases, with 6 bases between them. Germline lookup yields CDR1 MNHEY and CDR2 SVGAGI. The method was immunoSEQ multiplex PCR; TCRdb's version includes in-frame clones alone and lacks a portion of them. The sample records 76,000 or so clones, 70% to 90% being singletons. This clone appeared a single time. Sequencing was performed on peripheral blood. This TCR came from a man aged 80 or over in a cohort sampled during active COVID-19. The chain couples TRBV6-5 to TRBJ1-2; D is uncertain. DNA for the CDR3: TGTGCCAGCAGTTACACGGTGAACTATGGCTACACCTTC. It codes for CASSYTVNYGYTF.